This record concerns one T cell receptor (beta chain) sequence. The antigen remains undetermined. The source of the sample is a study of identical twins. The study, taken as a whole, reports: Beta clonotypes that were abundant in cord blood contained fewer insertions, a pattern absent from memory repertoires.

A universal primer site was created by template switching, with the cDNA bearing unique molecular identifiers. TCRdb reprocessed the 5' RACE reads via MiXCR and lists one record per CDR3 protein. The data show some 590,000 distinct CDR3 sequences, with approximately 9.6% seen just once and roughly 3.2% held by the top ten. Everyone who gave samples was a healthy Caucasian. V was clipped by 1 base and J by 12 bases, with 16 bases between them. This CDR3 has 14 residues. Germline-derived CDR1 and CDR2 are SGHDN and FVKESK. The same sample was also used in a study of yellow fever vaccine responses in identical twins.

Input material: PBMCs. This rearrangement joins TRBV14 to TRBJ2-1; D is undetermined. This receptor was taken from a woman aged 18-35 years in good health. The CDR3 region is CASSQGVGRPGQFF. The CDR3 DNA is TGTGCCAGCAGCCAAGGAGTTGGGCGTCCTGGGCAGTTCTTC.